This T cell receptor (beta chain) is from a study of CD8 T cells in ankylosing spondylitis. General study points: Earlier authors reported some of these motif variants in reactive arthritis synovial fluid and blood. It appeared that ankylosing spondylitis blood was characterized by a TCR beta motif of under ten highly homologous variants. The authors reported significant enrichment of disease-linked clones in matched ankylosing spondylitis synovial fluid.

Molecular-barcoded quantitative 5'-RACE produced these TCR beta libraries. MiXCR was run by TCRdb on the 5' RACE reads, yielding one entry per CDR3 protein. The sample has about 300,000 distinct CDR3 sequences, around 10% seen once. CDR1 DFQATT and CDR2 SNEGSKA come from the germline V gene (reference sequence). Losses at the gene ends were 5 bases for V and 8 bases for J; bases not matched to a gene: 1. CDR3 length equals 11 residues. This clonotype was found many times. No antigen is known for it. The TCR sequence derives from a female donor with ankylosing spondylitis or in good health (not recorded which). The sample was blood, either unsorted or a sorted T cell fraction (not recorded which). J is TRBJ1-2 and V is TRBV20-1; TRBD1 agrees at 11 bases. CDR3 coding DNA: TGCAGTGCTGGGACAGGGGGAGGCTACACCTTC. Amino acid sequence: CSAGTGGGYTF.